This TCR delta chain was captured by sequencing in a study of gamma-delta T cells after stem cell transplantation. Germline CDR1 reads TSWWSYY; CDR2 reads QGS. The CDR3 consists of 24 residues. TCRdb reran clone calling via CATT on the RT-PCR reads. The sample contains about 1,800 delta-chain clones, about 15% of which appear only once. Points on this clone: One end of the junction is discordant with germline, which a read error may explain. At the DNA level, this CDR3 is encoded by other sequences in the same sample as well.

This sequence joins TRDV1 and TRDJ1, with TRDD3 identical over 12 bases. The sequenced material came from gamma-delta T cells. This receptor was obtained from a human donor. It is not recorded whose cells these are; they may come from a transplant donor. CDR3 nucleotide sequence: TGTGCTCTTGGGGAGCGGCTTCCTATCCCCTCTTACTGGGGGATACCAAAGTACACCGACAAACTCATCTTT. Encoded protein: CALGERLPIPSYWGIPKYTDKLIF.